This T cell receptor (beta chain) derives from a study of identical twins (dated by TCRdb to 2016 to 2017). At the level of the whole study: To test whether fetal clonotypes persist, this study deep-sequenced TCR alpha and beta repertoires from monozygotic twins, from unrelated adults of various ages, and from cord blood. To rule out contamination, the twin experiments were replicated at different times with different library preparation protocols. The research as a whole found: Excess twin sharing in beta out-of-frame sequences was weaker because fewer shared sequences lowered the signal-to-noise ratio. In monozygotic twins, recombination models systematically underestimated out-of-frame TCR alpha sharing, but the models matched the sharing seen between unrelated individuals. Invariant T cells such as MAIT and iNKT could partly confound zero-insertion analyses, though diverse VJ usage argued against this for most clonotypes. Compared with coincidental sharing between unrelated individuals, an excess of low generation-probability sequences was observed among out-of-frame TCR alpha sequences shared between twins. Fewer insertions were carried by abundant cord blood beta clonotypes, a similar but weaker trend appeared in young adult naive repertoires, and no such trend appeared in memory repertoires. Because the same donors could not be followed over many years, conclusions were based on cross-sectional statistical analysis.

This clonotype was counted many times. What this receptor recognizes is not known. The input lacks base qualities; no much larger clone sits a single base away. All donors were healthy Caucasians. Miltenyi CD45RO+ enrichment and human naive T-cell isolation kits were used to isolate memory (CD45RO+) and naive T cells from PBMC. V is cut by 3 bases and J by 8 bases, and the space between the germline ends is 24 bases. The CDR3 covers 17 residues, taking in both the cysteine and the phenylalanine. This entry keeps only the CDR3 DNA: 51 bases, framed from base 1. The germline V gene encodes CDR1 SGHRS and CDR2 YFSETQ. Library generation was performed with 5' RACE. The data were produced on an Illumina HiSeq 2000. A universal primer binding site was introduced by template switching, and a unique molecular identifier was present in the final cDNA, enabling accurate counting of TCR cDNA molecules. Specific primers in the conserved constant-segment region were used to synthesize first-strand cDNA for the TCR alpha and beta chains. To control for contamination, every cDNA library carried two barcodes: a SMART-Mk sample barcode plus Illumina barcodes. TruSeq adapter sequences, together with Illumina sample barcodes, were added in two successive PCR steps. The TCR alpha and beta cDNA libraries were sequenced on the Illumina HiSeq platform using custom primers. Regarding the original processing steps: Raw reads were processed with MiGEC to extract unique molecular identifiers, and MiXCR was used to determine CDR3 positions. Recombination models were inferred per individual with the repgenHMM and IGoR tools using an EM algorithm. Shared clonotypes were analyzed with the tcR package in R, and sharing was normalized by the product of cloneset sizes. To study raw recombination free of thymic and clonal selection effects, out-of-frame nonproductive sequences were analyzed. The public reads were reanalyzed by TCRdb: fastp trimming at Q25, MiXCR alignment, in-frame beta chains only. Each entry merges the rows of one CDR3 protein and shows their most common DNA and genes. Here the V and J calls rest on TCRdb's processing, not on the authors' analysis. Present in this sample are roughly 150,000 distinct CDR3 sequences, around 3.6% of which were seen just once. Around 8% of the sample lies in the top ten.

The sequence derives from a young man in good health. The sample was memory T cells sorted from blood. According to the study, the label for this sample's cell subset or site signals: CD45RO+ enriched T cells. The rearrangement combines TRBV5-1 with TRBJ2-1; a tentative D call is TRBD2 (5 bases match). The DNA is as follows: TGCGCCAGCAGCTATGCTCGGGGTCTGGAGTCGCGGGATGAGCAGTTCTTC. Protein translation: CASSYARGLESRDEQFF.